A selection of T cell receptor beta chains follows, all from one sample in a study of cytomegalovirus exposure and HLA in healthy donors. The table came from immunoSEQ multiplex PCR; TCRdb's copy has only in-frame clones and leaves some out. The sample holds over 50,000 clones; about three quarters are singletons and the top ten take approximately 2.3%. The sequenced sample consisted of PBMCs. All receptors derive from a female donor in good health and CMV-seronegative. CDR3s include the opening cysteine and the closing phenylalanine or tryptophan. The D gene is left open where the match is weak. Clone size is stated in some rows and not others, as once, few, many or a class when expanded.

CDR3 DNA: TGTGCCAGCAGCGACACAAGGAGGGGCCACTATGGCTACACCTTC; CDR3 protein: CASSDTRRGHYGYTF; V gene: TRBV6-1; J gene: TRBJ1-2; clone size: .; D gene: .
CDR3 DNA: TGTGCCAGCTCACCAATCGAGACTAGGTCGGGAGAGACCCAGTACTTC; CDR3 protein: CASSPIETRSGETQYF; V gene: TRBV18; J gene: TRBJ2-5; clone size: .; D gene: .
CDR3 DNA: TGTGCCAGCAGCGCATGGGGGCTAGCGGGGGGGCCTGATGAGCAGTTCTTC; CDR3 protein: CASSAWGLAGGPDEQFF; V gene: TRBV9; J gene: TRBJ2-1; clone size: few; D gene: TRBD2
CDR3 DNA: TGTGCCAGTAGCAAAGGACAGGGGAATCAGCCCCAGCATTTT; CDR3 protein: CASSKGQGNQPQHF; V gene: TRBV19; J gene: TRBJ1-5; clone size: .; D gene: TRBD1
CDR3 DNA: TGTGCCAGCAGCCAAGGGACTAGCGGCTACGAGCAGTACTTC; CDR3 protein: CASSQGTSGYEQYF; V gene: TRBV4-2; J gene: TRBJ2-7; clone size: .; D gene: TRBD2
CDR3 DNA: TGTGCCAGCAGCCGACAGGACTCCTATAATTCACCCCTCCACTTT; CDR3 protein: CASSRQDSYNSPLHF; V gene: TRBV7-2; J gene: TRBJ1-6; clone size: .; D gene: .
CDR3 DNA: TGTGCCAGCAGTGGAGGGATCGGACAGGGGGCCTACGAGCAGTACTTC; CDR3 protein: CASSGGIGQGAYEQYF; V gene: TRBV2; J gene: TRBJ2-7; clone size: few; D gene: TRBD1
CDR3 DNA: TGCAGCGTGGGGGACAGTAACACTGAAGCTTTCTTT; CDR3 protein: CSVGDSNTEAFF; V gene: TRBV29-1; J gene: TRBJ1-1; clone size: .; D gene: TRBD1
CDR3 DNA: TGCGCCAGCAGTGACGGAGCGGGGGGTCCTGGTTGGGCTGTATACGAGCAGTACTTC; CDR3 protein: CASSDGAGGPGWAVYEQYF; V gene: TRBV10-2; J gene: TRBJ2-7; clone size: .; D gene: TRBD2
CDR3 DNA: TGTGCCAGCAAGCGGGACAGGGTTTACTACGAGCAGTACTTC; CDR3 protein: CASKRDRVYYEQYF; V gene: TRBV6-1; J gene: TRBJ2-7; clone size: .; D gene: TRBD1
CDR3 DNA: TGTGCCAGCAGCCGACAAAATCGGGGTGGAGGGTACGAGCAGTACTTC; CDR3 protein: CASSRQNRGGGYEQYF; V gene: TRBV11-2; J gene: TRBJ2-7; clone size: once; D gene: .
CDR3 DNA: TGTGCCAGCAGTGACGGGGCCGGGAGGCCCCAGCATTTT; CDR3 protein: CASSDGAGRPQHF; V gene: TRBV6-4; J gene: TRBJ1-5; clone size: .; D gene: .
CDR3 DNA: TGTGCCAGCAGTCTTAGGGGGCTCAGCACTGAAGCTTTCTTT; CDR3 protein: CASSLRGLSTEAFF; V gene: TRBV28; J gene: TRBJ1-1; clone size: .; D gene: TRBD1
CDR3 DNA: TGTGCCAGCAGCCCTAGTATTGGACAGGGGAGGTCCTACGAGCAGTACTTC; CDR3 protein: CASSPSIGQGRSYEQYF; V gene: TRBV7-3; J gene: TRBJ2-7; clone size: .; D gene: TRBD1
CDR3 DNA: TGCGCCAGCAGTCCCGGGACTAGCGGGAGAAATGAGCAGTTCTTC; CDR3 protein: CASSPGTSGRNEQFF; V gene: TRBV4-3; J gene: TRBJ2-1; clone size: .; D gene: TRBD2
CDR3 DNA: TGTGCCAGCAGCTCAGGTAGTGGAACTGAAGCTTTCTTT; CDR3 protein: CASSSGSGTEAFF; V gene: TRBV7-9; J gene: TRBJ1-1; clone size: .; D gene: .
CDR3 DNA: TGTGCCAGCAGGGTAGCGGCGATGGCCGGGGAGCTGTTTTTT; CDR3 protein: CASRVAAMAGELFF; V gene: TRBV6-5; J gene: TRBJ2-2; clone size: .; D gene: .
CDR3 DNA: TGTGCCAGCAGTTCAGGGACAGGGGATAATTCACCCCTCCACTTT; CDR3 protein: CASSSGTGDNSPLHF; V gene: TRBV28; J gene: TRBJ1-6; clone size: .; D gene: TRBD1
CDR3 DNA: TGTGCCACCAGCAGAGATAGGGGCGAAAAACTGTTTTTT; CDR3 protein: CATSRDRGEKLFF; V gene: TRBV15; J gene: TRBJ1-4; clone size: .; D gene: .
CDR3 DNA: TGTGCCAGCACTGGGACTTCCATAGCCAAAAACATTCAGTACTTC; CDR3 protein: CASTGTSIAKNIQYF; V gene: TRBV6-1; J gene: TRBJ2-4; clone size: .; D gene: .
CDR3 DNA: TGTGCCAGCAGTTTAGGGCAGGCAAATAGCAATCAGCCCCAGCATTTT; CDR3 protein: CASSLGQANSNQPQHF; V gene: TRBV28; J gene: TRBJ1-5; clone size: .; D gene: .
CDR3 DNA: TGTGCCAGCAACGGGGGGGCGGATCAGCCCCAGCATTTT; CDR3 protein: CASNGGADQPQHF; V gene: TRBV2; J gene: TRBJ1-5; clone size: .; D gene: .
CDR3 DNA: TGTGCCAGCAGTTTCACCGGGACAGGGGAGAACAATGAGCAGTTCTTC; CDR3 protein: CASSFTGTGENNEQFF; V gene: TRBV6-5; J gene: TRBJ2-1; clone size: .; D gene: TRBD1
CDR3 DNA: TGCGCCAGCAGCTACCTGACAGGGGGCGCGGGGGGCTACACCTTC; CDR3 protein: CASSYLTGGAGGYTF; V gene: TRBV5-1; J gene: TRBJ1-2; clone size: .; D gene: TRBD1
CDR3 DNA: TGTGCCAGCAGTTCGTACAGGCCAGGGGACACTGAAGCTTTCTTT; CDR3 protein: CASSSYRPGDTEAFF; V gene: TRBV2; J gene: TRBJ1-1; clone size: .; D gene: .
CDR3 DNA: TGTGCCATCAGTGAGAGCCCCACCGATGAGCAGTTCTTC; CDR3 protein: CAISESPTDEQFF; V gene: TRBV10-3; J gene: TRBJ2-1; clone size: .; D gene: .
CDR3 DNA: TGCGCCAGCAGCCAATCGCAGGGCGAAACTAATGAAAAACTGTTTTTT; CDR3 protein: CASSQSQGETNEKLFF; V gene: TRBV4-3; J gene: TRBJ1-4; clone size: .; D gene: .